This T cell receptor (beta chain) was obtained from a study of glioma-infiltrating T cells. Germline V gene lookup returns CDR1 LNHDA and CDR2 SQIVND (reference sequence). Trimming took off 6 bases at V and 0 bases at J, with 12 bases between the two ends. This CDR3 contains 15 residues. About this clonotype: Its antigen is undetermined. This may stem from a read error, because a much larger clone lies one nucleotide away.

Amplification of TCR alpha and beta CDR3 regions from RNA used iRepertoire nested multiplex PCR. Input was roughly 100-450 ng of tissue mRNA or PBMC total RNA. Each CDR3 protein gets one entry after TCRdb re-called the multiplex PCR reads with MiXCR. The sample lists 45,000 or so distinct CDR3 sequences, 20% to 25% occurring once. Overall study results and limits: Only very few CDR3 sequences appeared in both tissue and blood. Non-neoplastic patients had below-expected tissue-blood divergence, while all gliomas exceeded expectation.

Material: glioma tissue, nonneoplastic brain tissue, or PBMCs (not recorded which). The chain combines TRBV19 with TRBJ1-5; TRBD1 is a possible D gene (6 bases). The sequence was collected from a human donor with low-grade glioma or glioblastoma, undergoing nonglioma brain surgery, or in good health (not recorded which). CDR3 sequence: CASSIGTNSNQPQHF. DNA of the CDR3: TGTGCCAGTAGCATCGGGACAAATAGCAATCAGCCCCAGCATTTT.